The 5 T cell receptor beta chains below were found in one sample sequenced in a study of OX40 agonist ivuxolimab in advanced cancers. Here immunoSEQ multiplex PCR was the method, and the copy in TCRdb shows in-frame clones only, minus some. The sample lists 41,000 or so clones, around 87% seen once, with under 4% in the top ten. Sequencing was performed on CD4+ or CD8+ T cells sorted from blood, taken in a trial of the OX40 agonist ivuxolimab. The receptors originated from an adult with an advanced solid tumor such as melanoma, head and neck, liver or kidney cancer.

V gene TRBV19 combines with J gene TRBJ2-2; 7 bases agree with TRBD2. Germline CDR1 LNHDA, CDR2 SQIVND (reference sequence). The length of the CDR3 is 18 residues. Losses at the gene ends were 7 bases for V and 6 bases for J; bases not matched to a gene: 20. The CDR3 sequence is CASNNGRIWLEVPGELFF. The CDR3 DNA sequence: TGTGCCAGTAACAACGGGAGGATATGGCTGGAGGTCCCCGGGGAGCTGTTTTTT.

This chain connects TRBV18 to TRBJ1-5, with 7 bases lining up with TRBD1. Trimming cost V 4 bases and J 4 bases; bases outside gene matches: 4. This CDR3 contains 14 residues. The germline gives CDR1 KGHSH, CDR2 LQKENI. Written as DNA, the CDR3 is TGTGCCAGCTCACAGGGACAGACAAATCAGCCCCAGCATTTT. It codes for CASSQGQTNQPQHF.

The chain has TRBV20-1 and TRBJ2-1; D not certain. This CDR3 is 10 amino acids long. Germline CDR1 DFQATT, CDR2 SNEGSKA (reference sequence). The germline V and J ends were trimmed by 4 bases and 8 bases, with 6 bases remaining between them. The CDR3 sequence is CSAIRDEQFF. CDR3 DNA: TGCAGTGCTATAAGGGATGAGCAGTTCTTC.

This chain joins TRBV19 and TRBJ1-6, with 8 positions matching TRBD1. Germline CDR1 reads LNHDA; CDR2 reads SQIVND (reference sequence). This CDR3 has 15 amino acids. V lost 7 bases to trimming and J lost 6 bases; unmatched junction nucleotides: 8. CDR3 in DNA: TGTGCCAGTACCGGCAGGGGGCTAAGTAATTCACCCCTCCACTTT. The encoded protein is CASTGRGLSNSPLHF.

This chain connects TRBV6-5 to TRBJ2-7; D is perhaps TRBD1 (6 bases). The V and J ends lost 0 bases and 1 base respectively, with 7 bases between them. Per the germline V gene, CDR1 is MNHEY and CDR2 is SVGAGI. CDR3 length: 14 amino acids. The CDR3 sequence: CASSYSGQSYEQYF. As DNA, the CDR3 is TGTGCCAGCAGTTACTCGGGACAATCCTACGAGCAGTACTTC.